Following are 28 T cell receptor beta chains from one sample sequenced in a study of neurological immune-mediated disorders. A single record per CDR3 protein comes from TCRdb applying MiXCR to the 5' RACE reads. This table holds about 48,000 distinct CDR3 sequences, 4.5% to 7% found once. The specimen was CD4+ T cells from blood. Receptors originate from a woman between 18 and 29 years old with multiple sclerosis.

In this sample, this clonotype turned up many times. The V call is TRBV6-5, the J call TRBJ1-4; 7 bases are shared with TRBD1. Trimming at V came to 4 bases and at J to 5 bases, leaving 4 bases not matched to a gene. The V gene's germline CDR1 is MNHEY and CDR2 SVGAGI. This CDR3 region has 14 residues. CDR3 nucleotides: TGTGCCAGCAGTTTAACAGGGGCGAATGAAAAACTGTTTTTT. This encodes CASSLTGANEKLFF.

The chain uses TRBV12-3 or TRBV12-4 and TRBJ1-2; TRBD1 is a possible D gene (6 bases). With 5 bases removed from V and 1 base from J, the gap between germline ends came to 11 bases. The CDR3 totals 14 residues. CDR3 amino acids: CASSPSGVNYGYTF. CDR3 DNA sequence: TGTGCCAGCAGTCCCTCAGGGGTTAACTATGGCTACACCTTC.

This clonotype was recorded many times. The chain employs TRBV28 and TRBJ2-3, with 8 positions matching TRBD2. Trimming cost V 4 bases and J 5 bases; bases outside gene matches: 8. Germline loops: CDR1 MDHEN, CDR2 SYDVKM. The CDR3 totals 15 residues. The CDR3 loop is CASSSGGALGDTQYF. In DNA form, the CDR3 reads TGTGCCAGCAGTTCCGGGGGGGCCCTGGGAGATACGCAGTATTTT.

This clonotype has a count of ten or more. A read error may account for a junction end that differs from germline. The chain uses TRBV10-2 and TRBJ1-1; D ambiguous. The CDR3 sequence is 13 residues long. In germline, CDR1 is WSHSY, CDR2 SAAADI. The CDR3 here is CASTEWGNTEAFF. The CDR3 nucleotides are TGCGCCAGCACTGAGTGGGGGAACACTGAAGCTTTCTTT.

Ten or more counts support this clonotype. The chain combines TRBV21-1 with TRBJ2-7; the DNA was not used to check the table's D call, TRBD1. TRBV21-1 is flagged as a pseudogene. The CDR3 is made up of 15 amino acids. The CDR3 sequence is CASSNATGGINEQYV. The CDR3 nucleotides are TGTGCCAGCAGCAACGCGACAGGGGGCATCAACGAGCAGTACGTC.

This clonotype came up many times. V is TRBV12-3 or TRBV12-4 and J is TRBJ2-6, with D possibly matching TRBD2 (5 bases). The CDR3 covers 17 residues. Trimming left V 6 bases short and J 0 bases short, with 15 bases between. The CDR3 bases are TGTGCCAGCAGCCCGTCCCGGGATTACTCTGGGGCCAACGTCCTGACTTTC. Translation gives CASSPSRDYSGANVLTF.

The sample holds many counts of this clonotype. The chain joins TRBV5-1 to TRBJ1-1; 7 nucleotides agree with TRBD1. The germline V gene has CDR1 SGHRS and CDR2 YFSETQ. V gave up 3 bases and J gave up 7 bases; unmatched junction bases: 9. The CDR3 length is 14 residues. Here the CDR3 reads CASSWGQQRREAFF. CDR3 DNA: TGCGCCAGCAGCTGGGGACAGCAAAGACGTGAAGCTTTCTTT. The whole variable domain, remainder taken from reference TRBV5-1 and TRBJ1-1, is KAGVTQTPRYLIKTRGQQVTLSCSPISGHRSVSWYQQTPGQGLQFLFEYFSETQRNKGNFPGRFSGRQFSNSRSEMNVSTLELGDSALYLCASSWGQQRREAFFGQGTRLTVV.

This clonotype has a count of ten or more. The V gene is TRBV6-2 or TRBV6-3, the J gene TRBJ2-1; 9 bases match TRBD1. The CDR3 extends over 15 amino acids. Germline V lookup: CDR1 MNHEY, CDR2 SVGEGT. The V and J ends lost 7 bases and 7 bases, in that order; junction bases with no gene match: 11. The CDR3 here is CASTRQGDYSNEQFF. CDR3 nucleotides: TGTGCCAGCACAAGACAGGGGGATTACTCGAATGAGCAGTTCTTC.

This clonotype was seen at least ten times. The chain carries TRBV6-6 and TRBJ1-1; D gene unclear. Germline CDR1 reads MNHNY; CDR2 reads SVGAGI (reference sequence). The germline V and J ends were trimmed by 6 bases and 5 bases, with 16 bases remaining between them. The CDR3 totals 14 residues. DNA of the CDR3: TGTGCCAGCAGGGGAGCTTTCGGGGAGACTGAAGCTTTCTTT. Translation gives CASRGAFGETEAFF.

The gene calls are TRBV28 and TRBJ2-1, with TRBD2 matching 8 bases. Germline assignment: CDR1 MDHEN and CDR2 SYDVKM. The junction had 6 bases not matched to a gene; V was cut back by 7 bases and J by 4 bases. This CDR3 is built from 14 residues. Here the CDR3 DNA reads TGTGCCAGCAAACGAGCGGGGGAATACAATGAGCAGTTCTTC. It encodes CASKRAGEYNEQFF.

This clonotype has at least ten counts. The J gene is TRBJ1-4, the V gene TRBV13, with D maybe TRBD1 (5 bases). Germline-derived CDR1 and CDR2 are PRHDT and FYEKMQ (reference sequence). This CDR3 region has 13 residues. With 3 bases removed from V and 6 bases from J, the gap between germline ends came to 8 bases. The CDR3 nucleotides are TGTGCCAGCAGCTTGGGACCGGATGAAAAACTGTTTTTT. Residues: CASSLGPDEKLFF.

This clonotype came up many times. This chain uses TRBV12-3 or TRBV12-4 with TRBJ2-1; possibly TRBD2 for D (5 bases). The CDR3 sequence is 14 residues long. V was clipped by 8 bases and J by 12 bases, with 23 bases between them. This CDR3 is CASCKDLKDWGQFF. CDR3 DNA: TGTGCCAGCTGTAAGGACCTAAAGGACTGGGGGCAGTTCTTC.

This clonotype was counted at least ten times. The chain employs TRBV18 and TRBJ1-3, with D hard to call. Looked up from germline, CDR1 is KGHSH and CDR2 is LQKENI. This CDR3 has 14 residues. Deletions cut 4 bases from V and 5 bases from J, with 12 bases between. The CDR3 DNA reads TGTGCCAGCTCACTTGGAGGCGGCCGAAACACCATATATTTT. Protein product: CASSLGGGRNTIYF.

The table lists this clonotype with many counts. The V gene is TRBV5-5, the J gene TRBJ1-4; D not resolved. Per the germline V gene, CDR1 is SGHKS and CDR2 is YYEKEE (reference sequence). Trimming cost V 5 bases and J 8 bases, with 13 bases left between them. The CDR3 consists of 13 residues. CDR3 protein: CASSRPFEEKLFF. In DNA form, the CDR3 reads TGTGCCAGCAGTCGGCCCTTCGAAGAAAAACTGTTTTTT.

This clonotype was found many times. The V call is TRBV5-6, the J call TRBJ1-5; TRBD1 is a possible D gene (6 bases). The V end was cut by 4 bases, the J end by 1 base, with 21 bases between. From germline, CDR1 is SGHDT and CDR2 YYEEEE. This CDR3 spans 18 amino acids. CDR3 protein: CASSHYPQGTGSNQPQHF. The CDR3 region has the DNA TGTGCCAGCAGCCATTACCCCCAGGGGACGGGAAGCAATCAGCCCCAGCATTTT.

This clonotype was counted at least ten times. The rearrangement uses TRBV20-1 and TRBJ2-7, with D perhaps TRBD1 (5 bases). The CDR3 is 12 residues long. Trimming removed 7 bases from V and 0 bases from J, with 10 bases in between. Per germline, CDR1 DFQATT and CDR2 SNEGSKA (reference sequence). The DNA of the CDR3 is TGCAGTGTAAGGGGAAGCTCCTACGAGCAGTACTTC. As protein: CSVRGSSYEQYF.

This clonotype was observed at least ten times. This rearrangement joins TRBV7-2 to TRBJ2-2; D unclear. Trimming cost V 2 bases and J 3 bases, with 10 bases left between them. Germline CDR1 reads SGHTA; CDR2 reads FQGNSA. CDR3 length: 15 amino acids. CDR3 coding DNA: TGTGCCAGCAGCTTATTGGGTCCACACACCGGGGAGCTGTTTTTT. Protein: CASSLLGPHTGELFF.

This clonotype was observed at least ten times. The rearrangement uses TRBV5-1 and TRBJ2-2; possibly TRBD2 for D (6 bases). V dropped 4 bases and J dropped 0 bases, with 10 bases sitting between them. Germline values: CDR1 SGHRS, CDR2 YFSETQ. The CDR3 consists of 15 residues. The DNA for the CDR3 is TGCGCCAGCAGCCCGACTAGACCGAACACCGGGGAGCTGTTTTTT. Translating it yields CASSPTRPNTGELFF.

Many counts were recorded for this clonotype. The rearrangement joins TRBV12-3 or TRBV12-4 to TRBJ2-1, with 12 nucleotides matching TRBD2. CDR3 size: 16 residues. J gave up 8 bases and V 2 bases, and 7 bases lay outside the gene matches. CDR3 sequence (DNA): TGTGCCAGCAGTTTAAGGCTAGCGGGGGGGGTAGATGAGCAGTTCTTC. Its translation is CASSLRLAGGVDEQFF.

To note about this clonotype: Its ends do not fully match the called genes, so a read error is possible. The chain recombines TRBV5-1 with TRBJ1-2, with D possibly TRBD1 on 6 matching bases. Germline V gene lookup returns CDR1 SGHRS and CDR2 YFSETQ. There are 13 residues in the CDR3. CDR3 loop: CASSLDGGRASIF. The CDR3 nucleotides are TGCGCCAGCAGCCTGGACGGGGGCCGTGCCTCCATCTTC.

This clonotype was observed many times. The CDR3 spells CASSVGGQGYTDTQYF. DNA for the CDR3: TGTGCCAGCAGCGTAGGAGGACAGGGGTACACAGATACGCAGTATTTT. The chain is built from TRBV9 and TRBJ2-3; 9 bases map to TRBD1. Unmatched junction bases numbered 4, after V lost 0 bases and J lost 2 bases. From germline, CDR1 is SGDLS and CDR2 YYNGEE. CDR3 size: 16 residues.

This clonotype was detected ten times or more. This CDR3 reads CASGLVPTNYGYTF. The CDR3 coding sequence is TGTGCTAGTGGTTTGGTCCCAACAAACTATGGCTACACCTTC. J is TRBJ1-2 and V is TRBV12-5; D is undetermined. V was pared by 0 bases and J by 2 bases, with 7 bases between. Germline V gene sequence: CDR1 LGHNT, CDR2 FRNRAP. The CDR3 has 14 amino acids.

This clonotype occurred many times. CDR3 in amino acids: CASRTIRTDTQYF. CDR3 sequence (DNA): TGTGCCAGCAGAACCATAAGGACAGATACGCAGTATTTT. This chain connects TRBV28 to TRBJ2-3; D remains unclear. This CDR3 comprises 13 residues. Between the trimmed V and J ends, which lost 6 bases and 3 bases, there was a span of 10 bases. The germline gives CDR1 MDHEN, CDR2 SYDVKM.

This clonotype came up many times. The chain has TRBV20-1 and TRBJ1-2, with D possibly being TRBD1 (6 bases). Germline assignment: CDR1 DFQATT and CDR2 SNEGSKA (reference sequence). V shed 0 bases and J shed 4 bases, with 9 bases lying between them. The CDR3 extends over 13 amino acids. The CDR3 spells CSARDRGGYGYTF. In DNA form, the CDR3 reads TGCAGTGCTAGAGACAGGGGAGGCTATGGCTACACCTTC.

This clonotype occurred many times. The chain employs TRBV7-2 and TRBJ2-1, with a possible D match to TRBD2 (5 bases). The CDR3 consists of 18 residues. V was clipped by 3 bases and J by 3 bases, with 21 bases between them. Germline V lookup: CDR1 SGHTA, CDR2 FQGNSA. The CDR3 DNA sequence: TGTGCCAGCAGCTTTAGGGTCCTGGGCGGAGGTCACTACAATGAGCAGTTCTTC. Residues: CASSFRVLGGGHYNEQFF.

This clonotype was counted ten times or more. The chain employs TRBV7-2 and TRBJ2-1, with 7 nucleotides matching TRBD1. Germline assignment: CDR1 SGHTA and CDR2 FQGNSA. This CDR3 region has 12 residues. The junction had 3 bases not matched to a gene; V was cut back by 1 base and J by 12 bases. CDR3 in DNA: TGTGCCAGCAGCTTAGAGGGGGCCGGGCAGTTCTTC. Protein: CASSLEGAGQFF.

This clonotype has ten or more counts. This chain uses TRBV20-1 with TRBJ1-2; no clear D gene. The CDR3 extends over 11 amino acids. Germline V gene data show CDR1 as DFQATT and CDR2 as SNEGSKA (reference sequence). Trimming stripped 3 bases from V and 6 bases from J, with 8 bases between. The CDR3 DNA sequence: TGCAGTGCTAGTCGATTGAATGGCTACACCTTC. Its translation: CSASRLNGYTF.

This clonotype came up a few times. The rearrangement uses TRBV20-1 and TRBJ1-2; no definite D call. The V end lost 6 bases, the J end lost 6 bases, and 8 bases lay between the germline ends. Per germline, CDR1 DFQATT and CDR2 SNEGSKA (reference sequence). The CDR3 covers 10 residues. In nucleotides, the CDR3 is TGCAGTGCCGGCGTTAATGGCTACACCTTC. This gives the protein CSAGVNGYTF.